This T cell receptor (beta chain) was retrieved from a study of cytomegalovirus exposure and HLA in healthy donors. Regarding the study as a whole: In a later analysis, a genetic analysis reported fewer productive-TCR N-insertions in an Asian-associated ancestry cluster than the cohort average.

Germline lookup yields CDR1 SQVTM and CDR2 ANQGSEA. With 0 bases removed from V and 11 bases from J, the gap between germline ends came to 13 bases. The CDR3 has 12 amino acids. The PCR employed 60 Vbeta primers together with 13 Jbeta primers. The data were produced by immunoSEQ multiplex PCR, yet TCRdb's version contains in-frame clones alone and is incomplete. The sample carries 150,000 to 200,000 clones, roughly 81% recorded once. Worth noting for this clone: Its target is unknown.

The J gene is TRBJ1-1, the V gene TRBV29-1; no definite D call. The origin of this receptor is a man younger than 35 in good health and CMV-seropositive. The sample was PBMCs. The CDR3 sequence: CSVEDRGIGAFF. CDR3 nucleotides: TGCAGCGTTGAAGATCGGGGTATCGGGGCTTTCTTT.